The next 21 T cell receptor beta chains were all read from a single sample in a study of cytomegalovirus exposure and HLA in healthy donors. The PCR was carried out with 60 Vbeta primers and 13 Jbeta primers. Sequencing was performed with immunoSEQ multiplex PCR; in TCRdb, only in-frame clones are kept and a portion is missing. The sample holds about 130,000 clones, over 80% seen once. The source material was PBMCs. The receptors were gathered from a boy between 10 and 17 years old in good health and CMV-seronegative.

The chain combines TRBV27 with TRBJ2-2, with TRBD1 identical over 8 bases. The germline V gene encodes CDR1 MNHEY and CDR2 SMNVEV (reference sequence). The CDR3 loop spans 18 amino acids. V lost 7 bases and J lost 6; bases outside the gene matches: 19. The CDR3 DNA follows: TGTGCCAGCACCCCAGAGGACAGGGTGGAACAGGGCCCCGGGGAGCTGTTTTTT. Residues: CASTPEDRVEQGPGELFF.

The rearrangement joins TRBV27 to TRBJ2-2; D uncertain. The germline V and J ends were trimmed by 6 bases and 7 bases, with 6 bases remaining between them. Germline lookup yields CDR1 MNHEY and CDR2 SMNVEV (reference sequence). The CDR3 contains 11 residues. This CDR3 reads CASSLYGELFF. The CDR3 coding sequence is TGTGCCAGCAGCCTCTACGGGGAGCTGTTTTTT.

In its sample, this clone was seen a few times. This chain uses TRBV6-5 with TRBJ1-2; TRBD1 matches at 8 bases. The CDR3 is 15 residues long. In germline, CDR1 is MNHEY, CDR2 SVGAGI. V shed 6 bases, J shed 5 bases, and the junction held 11 bases outside the gene matches. CDR3 protein: CASSTSRTGSYGYTF. CDR3 nucleotides: TGTGCCAGCAGCACGAGCCGGACAGGGTCTTATGGCTACACCTTC.

This chain links TRBV4-2 with TRBJ2-1; 10 bases align to TRBD2. There are 15 residues in the CDR3. Unmatched junction bases numbered 3, after V lost 2 bases and J lost 5 bases. The germline V gene has CDR1 LGHNA and CDR2 YNFKEQ. The DNA for the CDR3 is TGTGCCAGCAGCCAAACTAGCGGGACCCACAATGAGCAGTTCTTC. This gives the protein CASSQTSGTHNEQFF.

This chain links TRBV5-1 with TRBJ2-7; 9 positions match TRBD1. CDR3 length: 13 residues. Germline CDR1 and CDR2: SGHRS and YFSETQ. V lost 8 bases to trimming and J lost 3 bases; unmatched junction nucleotides: 6. The CDR3 nucleotides are TGCGCCAGTACGAGACAGGGGGACTACGAGCAGTACTTC. Translation gives CASTRQGDYEQYF. Supplemented by reference TRBV5-1 and TRBJ2-7, the full variable domain reads KAGVTQTPRYLIKTRGQQVTLSCSPISGHRSVSWYQQTPGQGLQFLFEYFSETQRNKGNFPGRFSGRQFSNSRSEMNVSTLELGDSALYLCASTRQGDYEQYFGPGTRLTVT.

This chain joins TRBV19 and TRBJ2-7, with 9 nucleotides matching TRBD1. The CDR3 extends over 14 amino acids. V lost 5 bases to trimming and J lost 2 bases; unmatched junction nucleotides: 4. Germline CDR1 reads LNHDA; CDR2 reads SQIVND (reference sequence). CDR3 sequence: CASSGRTGAYEQYF. Written as DNA, the CDR3 is TGTGCCAGTAGTGGGCGGACAGGGGCCTACGAGCAGTACTTC.

The genes are TRBV30 and TRBJ1-5, with D tentatively TRBD1 (6 bases). Germline V CDR1 and CDR2: GTSNPN, SVGIG (reference sequence). V lost 0 bases, J lost 5 bases, and 11 bases lay in between. The CDR3 runs 14 residues. The DNA of the CDR3 is TGTGCCTGGAGTGTTGCGGGGGCCTATCAGCCCCAGCATTTT. Encoded protein: CAWSVAGAYQPQHF. The whole variable domain, filled in from reference TRBV30 and TRBJ1-5, reads SQTIHQWPATLVQPVGSPLSLECTVEGTSNPNLYWYRQAAGRGLQLLFYSVGIGQISSEVPQNLSASRPQDRQFILSSKKLLLSDSGFYLCAWSVAGAYQPQHFGDGTRLSIL.

This chain uses TRBV7-9 with TRBJ2-1; 10 bases agree with TRBD2. The CDR3 consists of 16 residues. The V gene's germline CDR1 is SEHNR and CDR2 FQNEAQ (reference sequence). V lost 1 base to trimming and J lost 11 bases; unmatched junction nucleotides: 11. This chain's CDR3 is CASSLVPSGSGGKQFF. CDR3 DNA sequence: TGTGCCAGCAGCTTAGTTCCTAGCGGGAGTGGGGGTAAGCAGTTCTTC.

The gene calls are TRBV19 and TRBJ2-5; no clear D gene. CDR3 length: 13 residues. The V and J ends lost 3 bases and 5 bases respectively, with 10 bases between them. The germline V gene encodes CDR1 LNHDA and CDR2 SQIVND (reference sequence). The CDR3 region has the DNA TGTGCCAGTAGTATTATTTTCCAGGAGACCCAGTACTTC. Its translation is CASSIIFQETQYF.

The chain employs TRBV27 and TRBJ2-5; 12 positions match TRBD1. Germline CDR1 MNHEY, CDR2 SMNVEV (reference sequence). Trimming took 6 bases from V and 5 from J; bases not matched to a gene: 10. The CDR3 is 16 amino acids. The CDR3 coding sequence is TGTGCCAGCAGCAAAATGCGGGACAGGGGGCAGGAGACCCAGTACTTC. It encodes CASSKMRDRGQETQYF.

This clone was counted a few times. The chain joins TRBV19 to TRBJ2-2; perhaps TRBD2 as D (5 bases). Germline lookup yields CDR1 LNHDA and CDR2 SQIVND (reference sequence). Between the trimmed V and J ends, which lost 6 bases and 1 base, there was a span of 9 bases. The CDR3 runs to 14 residues. The CDR3 reads CASRSSGNTGELFF. CDR3 bases: TGTGCCAGTAGGAGCAGCGGGAACACCGGGGAGCTGTTTTTT.

The chain carries TRBV7-9 and TRBJ2-5; 9 bases match TRBD2. Trimming at V came to 5 bases and at J to 3 bases, leaving 7 bases not matched to a gene. This CDR3 has 15 amino acids. Germline V gene sequence: CDR1 SEHNR, CDR2 FQNEAQ (reference sequence). This CDR3 reads CASSLSGLAKETQYF. DNA of the CDR3: TGTGCCAGCAGCCTTTCGGGACTAGCAAAAGAGACCCAGTACTTC.

V gene TRBV27 combines with J gene TRBJ1-1; D might be TRBD1 (5 bases). CDR1 is MNHEY and CDR2 is SMNVEV in the germline V gene (reference sequence). Between the trimmed V and J ends, which lost 3 bases and 0 bases, there was a span of 14 bases. The CDR3 totals 16 residues. The CDR3: CASSLSVDIMNTEAFF. The CDR3 bases are TGTGCCAGCAGTTTGAGCGTGGACATCATGAACACTGAAGCTTTCTTT.

CDR3 sequence reads: CASSYRLAVNNEQFF. CDR3 nucleotide sequence: TGTGCCAGCAGTTACCGGCTAGCGGTGAACAATGAGCAGTTCTTC. The V gene is TRBV6-6, the J gene TRBJ2-1; 7 nucleotides line up with TRBD2. This CDR3 contains 15 residues. Per germline, CDR1 MNHNY and CDR2 SVGAGI (reference sequence). With V trimmed by 2 bases and J by 5 bases, 6 bases remained unmatched.

Points on this clone: One end of the junction varies from germline; a read error may be responsible. The chain couples TRBV7-8 to TRBJ2-2, with D perhaps matching TRBD1 (6 bases). The CDR3 spans 15 residues. From germline, CDR1 is SGHVS and CDR2 FQNEAQ. The CDR3 nucleotides read TGTGCCAGCAGCTCCAACACAGGGAACGCCGGGGAGCTGTTTTTT. This translates into CASSSNTGNAGELFF.

The rearrangement links TRBV2 to TRBJ2-1, with 7 bases aligning to TRBD2. CDR1 SNHLY and CDR2 FYNNEI come from the germline V gene. The CDR3 sequence is 15 residues long. Trimming cost V 4 bases and J 3 bases; bases outside gene matches: 6. The CDR3 sequence is CASSVEAGSYNEQFF. CDR3 in DNA: TGTGCCAGCAGTGTAGAAGCGGGAAGCTACAATGAGCAGTTCTTC. Using reference TRBV2 and TRBJ2-1 for the parts outside the CDR3, the full variable domain is EPEVTQTPSHQVTQMGQEVILRCVPISNHLYFYWYRQILGQKVEFLVSFYNNEISEKSEIFDDQFSVERPDGSNFTLKIRSTKLEDSAMYFCASSVEAGSYNEQFFGPGTRLTVL.

The rearrangement links TRBV27 to TRBJ1-1, with 9 bases lining up with TRBD1. Losses at the gene ends were 6 bases for V and 4 bases for J; bases not matched to a gene: 9. From germline, CDR1 is MNHEY and CDR2 SMNVEV (reference sequence). This CDR3 has 15 residues. This CDR3 reads CASRPDRGGVTEAFF. In DNA, the CDR3 is TGTGCCAGCAGGCCGGACAGGGGAGGTGTCACTGAAGCTTTCTTT.

This clone was seen only a few times. The rearrangement links TRBV11-3 to TRBJ1-1; 7 nucleotides align to TRBD1. V shed 5 bases and J 6 bases; nucleotides not matched to a gene: 18. Germline V gives CDR1 SGHNT, CDR2 YENEEA. CDR3 length: 17 amino acids. This CDR3 is CASSGRAGGSGQAEAFF. CDR3 bases: TGTGCCAGCAGCGGTCGGGCAGGGGGTTCTGGTCAAGCTGAAGCTTTCTTT. Together with reference TRBV11-3 and TRBJ1-1, the CDR3 gives the full variable domain: EAGVVQSPRYKIIEKKQPVAFWCNPISGHNTLYWYLQNLGQGPELLIRYENEEAVDDSQLPKDRFSAERLKGVDSTLKIQPAELGDSAVYLCASSGRAGGSGQAEAFFGQGTRLTVV.

A single count supports this clone. This sequence joins TRBV10-3 and TRBJ2-1; 13 nucleotides line up with TRBD2. The V gene's germline CDR1 is ENHRY and CDR2 SYGVKD. Trimming removed 3 bases from V and 5 bases from J; junction bases left unmatched: 4. The CDR3 consists of 16 residues. CDR3 residues: CAISDRTSGSHNEQFF. The CDR3 nucleotides read TGTGCCATCAGTGACCGGACTAGCGGGAGCCACAATGAGCAGTTCTTC.

This clone has a single count. The chain joins TRBV5-1 to TRBJ2-4, with TRBD2 matching 14 bases. With V trimmed by 4 bases and J by 8 bases, 17 bases remained unmatched. Germline V gene sequence: CDR1 SGHRS, CDR2 YFSETQ. The CDR3 length is 19 residues. CDR3 amino acids: CASSPGGTSGRGFADIQYF. The CDR3 nucleotides read TGCGCCAGCAGCCCGGGGGGGACTAGCGGGAGAGGATTTGCGGACATTCAGTACTTC.

This chain links TRBV30 with TRBJ1-6, with 9 bases lining up with TRBD1. Germline-derived CDR1 and CDR2 are GTSNPN and SVGIG (reference sequence). The J segment lost 7 bases and the V segment lost 5 bases, leaving 6 bases of the junction unmatched. The CDR3 length is 14 residues. The CDR3 nucleotides are TGTGCCTGGGCCCCCGGACAGGGGAATTCACCCCTCCACTTT. It is translated as CAWAPGQGNSPLHF.